These 28 T cell receptor beta chains were all obtained from the same sample, sequenced in a study of cytomegalovirus exposure and HLA in healthy donors. PCR employed 60 Vbeta and 13 Jbeta primers. TCRdb keeps only in-frame clones here, not all; method: immunoSEQ multiplex PCR. The sample has more than 110,000 clones, around 83% seen once. Sequenced: PBMCs. The receptors originated from a man aged 40-55 years in good health and CMV-seropositive.

The gene calls are TRBV18 and TRBJ1-4, with no clear D. CDR3 length equals 14 residues. Trimming left V 0 bases short and J 5 bases short, with 7 bases between. Germline V lookup: CDR1 KGHSH, CDR2 LQKENI. As DNA, the CDR3 is TGTGCCAGCTCACCACCGCGTCGGAATGAAAAACTGTTTTTT. Its translation is CASSPPRRNEKLFF.

V and J are TRBV9 and TRBJ1-1; D is unclear. Trimming removed 0 bases from V and 7 bases from J, with 7 bases in between. The CDR3 has 12 residues. Germline CDR1 SGDLS, CDR2 YYNGEE. CDR3 sequence: CASSVEGGEAFF. CDR3 sequence (DNA): TGTGCCAGCAGCGTAGAAGGCGGTGAAGCTTTCTTT.

The genes are TRBV11-2 and TRBJ1-2; D is unclear. This CDR3 region has 15 residues. Germline V gene data show CDR1 as SGHAT and CDR2 as FQNNGV. V lost 5 bases and J lost 4, with 17 bases in between. Here the CDR3 DNA reads TGTGCCAGCAGCCCACTAACGTCGAGAAGCTATGGCTACACCTTC. It codes for CASSPLTSRSYGYTF.

This chain connects TRBV6-5 to TRBJ1-2, with TRBD1 matching over 9 bases. The CDR3 loop spans 13 amino acids. Unmatched junction bases numbered 1, after V lost 4 bases and J lost 4 bases. The germline gives CDR1 MNHEY, CDR2 SVGAGI. CDR3 DNA sequence: TGTGCCAGCAGTTGGGACAGGGTCTATGGCTACACCTTC. This codes for CASSWDRVYGYTF.

The rearrangement links TRBV5-1 to TRBJ2-1, with 8 nucleotides matching TRBD2. The CDR3 runs 17 residues. J lost 8 bases, V lost 1 base, and 14 bases had no gene match. Germline CDR1 reads SGHRS; CDR2 reads YFSETQ. The CDR3: CASSLTSGVLLSDEQFF. CDR3 nucleotide sequence: TGCGCCAGCAGCTTGACTAGCGGAGTGCTCCTTTCGGATGAGCAGTTCTTC.

The chain uses TRBV27 and TRBJ2-4; possible D gene TRBD1, 6 bases. This CDR3 has 17 residues. Germline-derived CDR1 and CDR2 are MNHEY and SMNVEV (reference sequence). With 6 bases removed from V and 1 base from J, the gap between germline ends came to 19 bases. The CDR3 DNA reads as TGTGCCAGCAGCTCACGAGAGGGGGTTCTCGCCAAAAACATTCAGTACTTC. Translated, it gives CASSSREGVLAKNIQYF.

The rearrangement joins TRBV5-4 to TRBJ2-7; 9 bases line up with TRBD1. Trimming removed 2 bases from V and 5 bases from J; junction bases left unmatched: 8. The CDR3 is 15 amino acids. Germline assignment: CDR1 SGHNT and CDR2 YYREEE (reference sequence). The CDR3 loop reads CASSFGTGSYDEQYF. Written as DNA, the CDR3 is TGTGCCAGCAGCTTTGGGACAGGGAGTTACGACGAGCAGTACTTC.

The genes are TRBV19 and TRBJ2-7, with 13 positions matching TRBD2. Germline CDR1 and CDR2: LNHDA and SQIVND (reference sequence). Trimming removed 6 bases from V and 6 bases from J; junction bases left unmatched: 5. The CDR3 runs 14 residues. For the CDR3, the DNA is TGTGCCAGTAGCCCGGGACTAGCGGGACCCGAGCAGTACTTC. Translating it yields CASSPGLAGPEQYF.

The chain recombines TRBV9 with TRBJ2-5, with TRBD1 matching over 7 bases. Germline CDR1 SGDLS, CDR2 YYNGEE. This CDR3 has 15 residues. V lost 2 bases, J lost 0 bases, and 4 bases stayed unmatched. CDR3 DNA sequence: TGTGCCAGCAGCGTGGGACAGCTAAACCAAGAGACCCAGTACTTC. Translating it yields CASSVGQLNQETQYF.

This sequence joins TRBV6-5 and TRBJ1-1; D is ambiguous. Trimming stripped 2 bases from V and 1 base from J, with 5 bases between. This CDR3 comprises 13 residues. From germline, CDR1 is MNHEY and CDR2 SVGAGI. The DNA for the CDR3 is TGTGCCAGCAGTTACCCAGGGAACACTGAAGCTTTCTTT. This translates into CASSYPGNTEAFF.

The chain uses TRBV5-4 and TRBJ2-1; maybe TRBD1 (5 bases). V lost 0 bases to trimming and J lost 3 bases, with 10 bases between them. The CDR3 loop spans 15 amino acids. The germline gives CDR1 SGHNT, CDR2 YYREEE (reference sequence). Written as DNA, the CDR3 is TGTGCCAGCAGCTTGGTTAGGGGTGTCTACAATGAGCAGTTCTTC. Amino acids: CASSLVRGVYNEQFF.

This chain uses TRBV27 with TRBJ2-2; TRBD1 might be the D (6 bases). The CDR3 sequence is 15 residues long. V dropped 2 bases and J dropped 7 bases, with 14 bases sitting between them. CDR1 is MNHEY, CDR2 SMNVEV, per germline (reference sequence). The CDR3 reads CASSLASGQLGELFF. The CDR3 DNA reads as TGTGCCAGCAGTTTAGCATCGGGACAACTCGGGGAGCTGTTTTTT.

On this clone itself: One end of the junction varies from germline; a read error may be responsible. This chain uses TRBV27 with TRBJ1-2; D not certain. This CDR3 spans 14 amino acids. The germline gives CDR1 MNHEY, CDR2 SMNVEV (reference sequence). CDR3 sequence (DNA): TGTGCCGGCAGTTTAAGTGGGCCAGTCTATGGCTACACCTTC. This codes for CAGSLSGPVYGYTF.

This clone is a singleton in its sample. The chain links TRBV19 to TRBJ2-5, with D perhaps TRBD1 (6 bases). CDR1 and CDR2 (germline): LNHDA, SQIVND (reference sequence). Trimming took 9 bases from V and 5 from J, leaving 19 bases between them. The CDR3 runs to 14 residues. The CDR3 is CASSPRGGRETQYF. The DNA of the CDR3 is TGTGCCAGCAGCCCCAGGGGCGGTCGGGAGACCCAGTACTTC.

The gene calls are TRBV6-5 and TRBJ1-5; TRBD1 is a possible D gene (6 bases). CDR1 and CDR2 from the germline V gene are MNHEY and SVGAGI. Trimming took off 6 bases at V and 4 bases at J, with 13 bases between the two ends. The CDR3 sequence is 14 residues long. As DNA, the CDR3 is TGTGCCAGCAGCTACGGACAGAAGAATCAGCCCCAGCATTTT. Translated: CASSYGQKNQPQHF.

The rearrangement uses TRBV7-2 and TRBJ2-3; 8 bases are a match to TRBD2. V gave up 3 bases and J gave up 1 base; unmatched junction bases: 6. Germline V gene data show CDR1 as SGHTA and CDR2 as FQGNSA. CDR3 length equals 16 residues. The CDR3 reads CASSFLAGSRTDTQYF. The CDR3 coding sequence is TGTGCCAGCAGCTTCTTAGCGGGGTCCCGCACAGATACGCAGTATTTT.

The V and J genes are TRBV2 and TRBJ1-5, with D possibly TRBD1 on 6 matching bases. The V gene's germline CDR1 is SNHLY and CDR2 FYNNEI. Trimming took 8 bases from V and 0 from J, leaving 17 bases between them. There are 16 residues in the CDR3. As DNA, the CDR3 is TGTGCCAGCTGGATCAGGGGAAAGCGTAGCAATCAGCCCCAGCATTTT. It codes for CASWIRGKRSNQPQHF.

This clone has just one count. This sequence joins TRBV7-2 and TRBJ2-7, with TRBD2 matching over 9 bases. Trimming took 4 bases from V and 6 from J; bases not matched to a gene: 4. Germline lookup yields CDR1 SGHTA and CDR2 FQGNSA. The CDR3 has 13 amino acids. CDR3 sequence (DNA): TGTGCCAGCAGCTCAGGGGGACTAGCCGAGCAGTACTTC. This sequence encodes CASSSGGLAEQYF.

The rearrangement links TRBV5-1 to TRBJ1-2; the D gene is possibly TRBD1 (6 bases). The V gene's germline CDR1 is SGHRS and CDR2 YFSETQ. The V gene lost 1 base and the J gene lost 5 bases, with 21 bases spanning the gap. The CDR3 sequence is 17 residues long. CDR3 residues: CASSLRPGEGAEYGYTF. The CDR3 coding sequence is TGCGCCAGCAGCTTGCGGCCAGGGGAAGGGGCTGAGTATGGCTACACCTTC.

This clone was recorded once. The chain combines TRBV12-5 with TRBJ2-3; no firm D call. Germline values: CDR1 LGHNT, CDR2 FRNRAP. V lost 4 bases and J lost 5, with 13 bases in between. The CDR3 runs to 14 residues. CDR3 residues: CASGSGHGRDTQYF. In DNA, the CDR3 is TGTGCTAGTGGTTCAGGTCATGGTAGAGATACGCAGTATTTT.

Only one count was recorded for this clone. The rearrangement uses TRBV18 and TRBJ2-7; D unresolved. V lost 0 bases, J lost 8 bases, and 14 bases lay in between. This CDR3 has 14 amino acids. Germline V gives CDR1 KGHSH, CDR2 LQKENI. DNA for the CDR3: TGTGCCAGCTCACCACCGAGCACCTCCCGTAAGCAGTACTTC. This codes for CASSPPSTSRKQYF.

The genes are TRBV13 and TRBJ2-7; 10 bases match TRBD1. The CDR3 has 17 residues. Trimming cost V 5 bases and J 3 bases; bases outside gene matches: 13. Germline CDR1 is PRHDT and CDR2 is FYEKMQ (reference sequence). CDR3 protein: CASSTQYRDRGIYEQYF. CDR3 bases: TGTGCCAGCAGCACCCAGTACCGGGACAGGGGAATCTACGAGCAGTACTTC.

The V call is TRBV1, the J call TRBJ2-4; no DNA check was done on the table's D call, TRBD1. TRBV1 corresponds to a pseudogene. The CDR3 runs to 12 residues. This CDR3 reads CTSSGLKNIQYF. In DNA form, the CDR3 reads TGCACCAGCAGCGGGCTCAAAAACATTCAGTACTTC.

This clone is labeled as medium-sized (0.01 to 0.1%). The chain is built from TRBV10-3 and TRBJ1-2, with D perhaps TRBD1 (5 bases). The CDR3 contains 13 residues. The germline CDR1 and CDR2 sequences are ENHRY and SYGVKD. The V end was cut by 9 bases, the J end by 3 bases, with 14 bases between. The CDR3 here is CAIGEQEDYGYTF. CDR3 sequence (DNA): TGTGCCATAGGGGAACAAGAGGACTATGGCTACACCTTC.

The CDR3 DNA is TGTGCCAGCTTATCCCAGCGGGAGAACGAGCAGTACTTC. Encoded protein: CASLSQRENEQYF. The chain has TRBV27 and TRBJ2-5; TRBD2 matches 8 bases. The J call could be wrong; TRBJ2-7 is a better fit for the DNA end. The CDR3 runs to 13 residues. The germline gives CDR1 MNHEY, CDR2 SMNVEV (reference sequence).

The chain joins TRBV7-6 to TRBJ2-1, with 8 bases matching TRBD2. V gave up 4 bases and J gave up 2 bases; unmatched junction bases: 4. Germline-derived CDR1 and CDR2 are SGHVS and FNYEAQ. This CDR3 has 15 residues. CDR3 sequence reads: CASSSSGGPYNEQFF. For the CDR3, the DNA is TGTGCCAGCAGCTCGAGCGGGGGTCCCTACAATGAGCAGTTCTTC.

The chain couples TRBV29-1 to TRBJ2-3; D possibly corresponds to TRBD1 (5 bases). Trimming shortened V by 4 bases and J by 2 bases, and 13 bases separated the two germline ends. The CDR3 spans 14 residues. Looked up from germline, CDR1 is SQVTM and CDR2 is ANQGSEA. CDR3 in DNA: TGCAGCGTTGGCAGGGTTTTGGACACAGATACGCAGTATTTT. Translation gives CSVGRVLDTDTQYF.

The rearrangement joins TRBV7-2 to TRBJ1-2, with D perhaps matching TRBD1 (5 bases). Trimming left V 4 bases short and J 5 bases short, with 14 bases between. The CDR3 has 14 residues. Per germline, CDR1 SGHTA and CDR2 FQGNSA. The CDR3 bases are TGTGCCAGCAGCTCCCAGGGCCAGTTTTATGGCTACACCTTC. Protein product: CASSSQGQFYGYTF.